This TCR beta chain originates from a study of cytomegalovirus exposure and HLA in healthy donors (dated by TCRdb to 2016 to 2017). Broadly, across the study: According to an earlier analysis of a few hundred of the donors, some 180 million T cells yielded 90 million to 130 million unique TCR beta sequences and 276 Gb of sequence data. HLA typing covered class I and class II loci at four-digit resolution. Among several hundred genotyped donors of the cohort, an average of roughly 230,000 unique TCR beta nucleotide sequences was sequenced per donor, of which about 20% were non-productive. Rather than drawing on any new phenotypic data, the later analysis identified candidate immune exposures from TCR beta sequences and the way those sequences occurred across donors. The aim of the study was to test whether cataloging public T cell receptors could identify signatures of past pathogen exposure. An earlier analysis of some 600 of the donors applied high-throughput TCR beta sequencing to assess whether each TCR beta V gene segment acted as functional or pseudogenic. An early release that covered about 600 HLA-typed donors contained approximately 320 gigabases of sequencing data and 70 million to 100 million unique TCR sequences. The study profiled the T cell repertoires of some 610 subjects by immunosequencing and related them to cytomegalovirus serostatus. In addition to the first cohort of 500 to 850 subjects, a separate validation cohort of approximately 110 different subjects was used. High-throughput TCR immunosequencing, statistical association of individual TCRs with disease status, and machine learning were combined to predict cytomegalovirus infection status. Because of strong linkage in the cohort, roughly five DR-DQ haplotypes were treated as single units for association and clustering. Every repertoire in the discovery cohort had been generated on one and the same sequencing platform. The number of typed donors differed by locus: 629-630 for A, B, C, DRB1 and DQB1; roughly 510 for DQA1; 606 for DPA1; and 450 to 480 for DPB1. Of the roughly 410 genotyped donors, roughly 76% were placed in the genetic ancestry cluster associated with self-reported Caucasian donors. In a later genetic analysis, genome-wide SNP genotypes for about three fifths of the roughly 670 donors were used, and that subset was treated as a discovery cohort. Donor age, sex, ethnicity and CMV serostatus were compiled alongside the repertoire data. A later analysis re-analyzed previously published TCR beta repertoires from 600 to 850 donors and added high-resolution HLA genotyping to study TCR occurrence patterns. Broader findings and caveats from the paper: According to a later analysis, parvovirus B19, influenza, CMV and Epstein-Barr virus appeared linked to several top co-occurrence clusters. A cluster of highly shared sequence variants was judged likely to represent a technical artifact of the sequencing pipeline. Presence/absence analyses assumed roughly uniform sequencing depth across donors, an assumption that may not hold. Most TCR sequences were observed very rarely across donors, whereas some public TCRs were present in many individuals. Linkage disequilibrium might explain the correlated functional status among segregating V segments, but an unknown experimental factor could not be ruled out. In a later analysis, most CMV-associated TCR beta chains were found to appear HLA-restricted, with HLA associations seemingly driven largely by CMV exposure. Some IMGT-functional V segments, including TRBV6-2 and TRBV6-3, could not be distinguished by the 87-base-pair reads and were therefore excluded. According to the authors, the approach could potentially be generalized to other disease states and immunological phenotypes. Specific HLA alleles were associated with 18,000 or so TCR beta sequences at a false discovery rate of 0.05 in a later analysis. Fewer than 20 rarely observed V segments, including chromosome 9 orphons, were excluded from the earlier analysis of about 610 of the donors because counts were too low. For the cohort, immune exposure information was limited to CMV serostatus. The classifier was reported to diagnose cytomegalovirus status with high specificity and sensitivity in both the original cohort and the validation cohort. Broadly in line with IMGT annotations, most TCR beta V segments showed up in productive rearrangements about 87% or about 30% of the time in an earlier analysis of approximately 640 of the donors. A later analysis found that TCR association rates varied across HLA loci, with DRB1 alleles showing the most associated TCRs and HLA-C alleles the fewest. Strong co-occurrence of HLA alleles, especially DR and DQ, made assigning TCR associations to individual alleles difficult. HLA typing was unavailable for some donors at each locus, so association tests used only the typed subset. An association between a missense DCLRE1C variant and V-gene and J-gene trimming of TCR beta chains was found in a later genetic analysis and replicated in an independent cohort. This cohort had only TCR beta chains sequenced, and the lack of alpha or paired-chain data limited which features could be detected. The study gave a list of 150 to 200 TCR beta chains associated with cytomegalovirus. In a later analysis, HLA-associated TCR beta chains showed more clonal expansion and lower generation probabilities than non-associated chains that were equally common. A further reported finding was that TCR beta sequences accurately predicted the HLA-A and HLA-B alleles for most subjects in the first cohort. According to a later genetic analysis, donors in an Asian-associated ancestry cluster had fewer N-insertions in productive TCRs than the roughly 670-donor mean. A few of the identified cytomegalovirus-associated TCR beta chains were confirmed in vitro to be specific for cytomegalovirus antigens.

Comments on this clone: It has no known antigen specificity. No clone much larger than this one lies a single base away; base qualities are absent.

CDR1 and CDR2 were assigned from the germline V gene (reference sequence) as LNHDA and SQIVND. The CDR3 runs 16 amino acids, cysteine and phenylalanine included. Kept here is only the CDR3 DNA, which spans 48 bases and is read in frame from base 1. V is clipped by 6 bases and J by 0 bases, and the sequence between their germline boundaries is 17 bases long. The library was prepared using the immunoSEQ multiplex PCR assay. For the multiplex PCR, a mixture combining 60 forward primers for TCR Vbeta segments and 13 reverse primers for TCR Jbeta segments was used. A multiplex PCR assay on genomic DNA amplified the CDR3 region of rearranged TCR beta genes. The amplified TCR beta libraries were sequenced on the Illumina HiSeq System as 87-base-pair reads. In the source study's methods: Across the 700 or so repertoires, a later analysis counted 80 million or so unique TCR beta chains, roughly 11 million of which were shared by at least two donors. To remove PCR and sequencing errors, raw reads were error-corrected and collapsed into unique sequences using a nearest-neighbor algorithm that merged closely related sequences. CDR3 sequences were aligned to IMGT reference sequences to assign V, D and J gene segments. Each retained sequence needed at least a six-nucleotide match to both a V gene segment and a J gene segment. Rearrangements were classified as productive when the CDR3 lacked stop codons and remained in frame with V and J, and all other rearrangements were classified as non-productive. Following IMGT convention, CDR3 was defined as the stretch from the second conserved V-encoded cysteine up to the conserved J-encoded phenylalanine. The earlier analysis of about 620 of the donors excluded sequences that lacked an unambiguous match to a single V gene segment. An earlier analysis of several hundred of the donors called V segments functional above 56.7% productive rearrangements and segregating when the between-donor standard deviation exceeded 5%. A statistical classification framework was built to diagnose cytomegalovirus status from the catalog of TCR beta chain sequences. A later analysis assigned V and J genes by comparing TCR nucleotide sequences with IMGT/GENE-DB human TR gene sequences. The TCRdist pipeline was used in a later analysis to assign CDR3 sequences and most-parsimonious VDJ recombination scenarios. A later analysis defined each TCR beta chain by its CDR3 amino acid sequence plus V-gene family, and excluded reads lacking a unique V-gene family. In a later analysis, approximately 640 highly shared, low-generation-probability nucleotide sequences were removed to address suspected cross-contamination and a sequencing artifact. A later analysis calculated a clonal expansion index for each public chain from normalized within-repertoire ranks of inferred template counts. In a later analysis, generation probabilities were computed with a VDJ recombination model fitted to out-of-frame rearrangements, and the resulting probabilities were checked against IGoR. In a later analysis, TCR-TCR, TCR-HLA and TCR-CMV co-occurrence was scored with hypergeometric tests, and a repertoire-size bias correction was applied to TCR pairs. A later analysis estimated false discovery rates by permuting HLA or CMV assignments 20 times. In a later analysis, co-occurring TCRs were grouped with DBSCAN, and TCRdist sequence similarity was added when clustering was performed within HLA-allele-positive subsets. Repertoires with fewer than 30,000 or more than 120,000 public chains were left out of co-occurrence clustering, as were about 5 repertoires with anomalous nucleotide sharing. TCRdb obtained this table from immuneACCESS and retained in-frame rearrangements with V and J assigned. These tables miss some clones; where compared with another copy, unresolved V genes account for less than half of the shortfall, and the remainder is unexplained. The V and J calls and clone size were taken over from that table, and D and trimming were inferred from the DNA. The sample includes 200,000 to 250,000 clones, with over 70% observed a single time. Clones ranked in the top ten supply around 8.3% of the sample.

The cohort was made up of 666 healthy bone marrow donors. All cohort members were sampled while nominally healthy, although unrecorded immune exposures were likely present. The donor tested CMV seropositive, placing the donor among the approximately 290 seropositive members of the cohort. A peripheral blood sample was provided by each donor, and peripheral blood mononuclear cells were used for TCR beta sequencing. Genomic DNA was extracted from the blood cell samples with the Qiagen DNeasy Blood Extraction Kit. The sequence joins TRBV19 to TRBJ1-1, with TRBD1 as a weak D call on 5 bases. The receptor's source is a woman aged 60-70 years in good health and CMV-seropositive. Input material: PBMCs. The CDR3 is CASRPRIQGMNTEAFF. The bases read TGTGCCAGTAGACCCCGGATCCAGGGCATGAACACTGAAGCTTTCTTT.